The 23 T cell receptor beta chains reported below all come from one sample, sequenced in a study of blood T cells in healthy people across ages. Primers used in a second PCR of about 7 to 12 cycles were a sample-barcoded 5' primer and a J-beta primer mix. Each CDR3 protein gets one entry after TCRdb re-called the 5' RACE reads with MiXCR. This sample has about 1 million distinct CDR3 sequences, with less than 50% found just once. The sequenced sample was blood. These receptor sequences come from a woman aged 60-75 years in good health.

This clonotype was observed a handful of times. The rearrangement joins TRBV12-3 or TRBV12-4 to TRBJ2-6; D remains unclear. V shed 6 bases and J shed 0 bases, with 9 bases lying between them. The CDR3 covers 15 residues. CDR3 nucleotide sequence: TGTGCCAGCAGACAACTGGGCTCTGGGGCCAACGTCCTGACTTTC. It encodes CASRQLGSGANVLTF.

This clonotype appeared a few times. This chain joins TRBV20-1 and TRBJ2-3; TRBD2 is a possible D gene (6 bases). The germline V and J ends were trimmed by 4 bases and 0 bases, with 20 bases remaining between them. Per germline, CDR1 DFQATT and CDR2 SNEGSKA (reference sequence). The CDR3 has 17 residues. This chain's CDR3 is CSAKYSGTELSTDTQYF. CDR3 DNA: TGCAGTGCTAAGTATTCCGGGACTGAACTTAGCACAGATACGCAGTATTTT.

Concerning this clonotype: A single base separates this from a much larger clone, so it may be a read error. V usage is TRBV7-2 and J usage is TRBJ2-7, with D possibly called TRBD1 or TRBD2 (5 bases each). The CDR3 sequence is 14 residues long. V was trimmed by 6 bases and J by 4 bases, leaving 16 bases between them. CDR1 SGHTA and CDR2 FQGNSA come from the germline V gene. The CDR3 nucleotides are TGTGCCAGCAGGGTGGGGCAGGGAGTATACGAGCAGTACTTC. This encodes CASRVGQGVYEQYF.

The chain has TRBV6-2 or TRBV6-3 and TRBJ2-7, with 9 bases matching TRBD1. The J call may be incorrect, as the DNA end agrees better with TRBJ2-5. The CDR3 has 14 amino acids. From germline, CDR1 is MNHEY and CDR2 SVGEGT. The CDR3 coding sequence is TGTGCCAGCAGTGCCCCGACAGGGGGGGAGACCCAGTACTTC. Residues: CASSAPTGGETQYF.

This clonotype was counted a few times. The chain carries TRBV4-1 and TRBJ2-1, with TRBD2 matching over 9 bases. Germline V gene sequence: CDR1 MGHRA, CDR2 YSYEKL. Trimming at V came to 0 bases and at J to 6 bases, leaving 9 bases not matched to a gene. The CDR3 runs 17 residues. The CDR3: CASSQEDGTSPTNEQFF. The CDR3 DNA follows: TGCGCCAGCAGCCAAGAAGACGGGACTAGCCCTACCAATGAGCAGTTCTTC.

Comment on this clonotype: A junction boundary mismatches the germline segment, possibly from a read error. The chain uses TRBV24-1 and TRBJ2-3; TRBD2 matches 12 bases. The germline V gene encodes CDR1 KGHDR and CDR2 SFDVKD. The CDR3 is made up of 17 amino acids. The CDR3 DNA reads TGTGTCACCAGTGATTTTCTAGCGGGAGGGCCCTCAGATACGCAGTATTTT. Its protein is CVTSDFLAGGPSDTQYF.

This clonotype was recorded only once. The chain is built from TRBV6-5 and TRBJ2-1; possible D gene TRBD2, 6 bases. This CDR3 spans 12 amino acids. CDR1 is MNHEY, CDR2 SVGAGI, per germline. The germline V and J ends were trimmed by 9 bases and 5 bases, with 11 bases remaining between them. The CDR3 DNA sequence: TGTGCCAGTCGGAGGGCAGACAATGAGCAGTTCTTC. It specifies CASRRADNEQFF.

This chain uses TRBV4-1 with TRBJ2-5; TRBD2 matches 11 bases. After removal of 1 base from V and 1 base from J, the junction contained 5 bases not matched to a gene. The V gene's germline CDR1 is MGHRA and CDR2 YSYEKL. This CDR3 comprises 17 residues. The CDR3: CASSQVGTSGLQETQYF. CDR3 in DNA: TGCGCCAGCAGCCAAGTTGGGACTAGCGGTCTCCAAGAGACCCAGTACTTC.

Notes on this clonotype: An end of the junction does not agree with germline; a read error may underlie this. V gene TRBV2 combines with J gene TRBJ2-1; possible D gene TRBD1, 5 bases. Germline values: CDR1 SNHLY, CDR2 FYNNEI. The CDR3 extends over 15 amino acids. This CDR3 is CTSSVLDSLYNEQFF. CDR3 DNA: TGTACCAGCAGTGTTCTCGACAGCCTATACAATGAGCAGTTCTTC.

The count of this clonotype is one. CDR3 DNA: TGTGCCAGCACTAGTTTCCGGGACAGGCTGAATTCACCCCTCCACTTT. It is translated as CASTSFRDRLNSPLHF. The chain employs TRBV7-2 and TRBJ1-6; TRBD1 agrees at 8 bases. Losses at the gene ends were 7 bases for V and 7 bases for J; bases not matched to a gene: 12. The CDR3 totals 16 residues. CDR1 and CDR2 from the germline V gene are SGHTA and FQGNSA.

CDR3 amino acids: CASRGLGPGSYEQYF. CDR3 DNA: TGCGCCAGCAGGGGACTGGGCCCTGGCTCCTACGAGCAGTACTTC. The V call is TRBV10-2, the J call TRBJ2-7; D possibly corresponds to TRBD2 (6 bases). This CDR3 has 15 amino acids. The germline gives CDR1 WSHSY, CDR2 SAAADI. Trimming removed 6 bases from V and 0 bases from J, with 15 bases in between.

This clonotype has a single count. The CDR3 region has the DNA TGTGCCAGCAGTAACGAAAAAGCGGGAGGGCCTTACAATGAGCAGTTCTTC. As protein: CASSNEKAGGPYNEQFF. V gene TRBV6-5 combines with J gene TRBJ2-1, with 10 bases identical to TRBD2. V dropped 5 bases and J dropped 4; count of bases not matched to a gene: 11. Per the germline V gene, CDR1 is MNHEY and CDR2 is SVGAGI. This CDR3 has 17 residues.

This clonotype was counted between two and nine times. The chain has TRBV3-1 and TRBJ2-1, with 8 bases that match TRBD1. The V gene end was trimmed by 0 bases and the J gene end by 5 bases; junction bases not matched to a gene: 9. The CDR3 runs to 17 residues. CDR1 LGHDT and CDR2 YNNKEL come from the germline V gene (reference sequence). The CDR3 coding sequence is TGTGCCAGCAGCCAAGATAGTCGACAGGGGCCCCACAATGAGCAGTTCTTC. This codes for CASSQDSRQGPHNEQFF.

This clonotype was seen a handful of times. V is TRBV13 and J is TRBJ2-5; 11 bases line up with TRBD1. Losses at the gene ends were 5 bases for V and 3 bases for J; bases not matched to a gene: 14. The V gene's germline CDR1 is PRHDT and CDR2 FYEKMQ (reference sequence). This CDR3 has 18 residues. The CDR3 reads CASSARTGGASPEETQYF. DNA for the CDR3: TGTGCCAGCAGCGCCCGGACAGGGGGCGCGTCCCCCGAAGAGACCCAGTACTTC.

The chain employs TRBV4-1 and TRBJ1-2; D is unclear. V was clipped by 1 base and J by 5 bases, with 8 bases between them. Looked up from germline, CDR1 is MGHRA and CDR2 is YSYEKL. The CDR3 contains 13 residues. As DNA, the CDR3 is TGCGCCAGCAGCCAAGTGACATCGTATGGCTACACCTTC. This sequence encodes CASSQVTSYGYTF.

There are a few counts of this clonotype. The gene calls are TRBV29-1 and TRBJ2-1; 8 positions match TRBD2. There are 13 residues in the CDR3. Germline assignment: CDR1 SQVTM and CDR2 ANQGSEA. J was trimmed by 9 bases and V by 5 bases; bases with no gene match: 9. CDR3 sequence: CSVQKGLASEQFF. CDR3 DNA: TGCAGCGTTCAAAAAGGACTAGCTTCTGAGCAGTTCTTC.

The CDR3 spells CASSSRGQDTQYF. CDR3 nucleotide sequence: TGTGCCAGCAGCAGCCGGGGCCAAGATACGCAGTATTTT. The rearrangement links TRBV7-9 to TRBJ2-3; perhaps D is TRBD1 or TRBD2 (5 bases each). V was clipped by 5 bases and J by 5 bases, with 11 bases between them. Germline V gene sequence: CDR1 SEHNR, CDR2 FQNEAQ (reference sequence). The CDR3 covers 13 residues.

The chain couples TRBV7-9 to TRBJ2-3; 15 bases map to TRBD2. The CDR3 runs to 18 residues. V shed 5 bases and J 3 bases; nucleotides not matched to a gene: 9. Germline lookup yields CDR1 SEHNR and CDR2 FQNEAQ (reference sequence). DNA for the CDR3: TGTGCCAGCAGCCGGGGACTAGCGGGAGGCCAAGGGACAGATACGCAGTATTTT. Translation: CASSRGLAGGQGTDTQYF.

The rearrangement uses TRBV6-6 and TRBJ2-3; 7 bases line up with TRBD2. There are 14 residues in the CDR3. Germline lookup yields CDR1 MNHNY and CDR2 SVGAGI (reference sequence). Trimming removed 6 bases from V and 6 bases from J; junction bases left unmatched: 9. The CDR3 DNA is TGTGCCAGCAGGTACACGGAGGGAGGGGATACGCAGTATTTT. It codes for CASRYTEGGDTQYF.

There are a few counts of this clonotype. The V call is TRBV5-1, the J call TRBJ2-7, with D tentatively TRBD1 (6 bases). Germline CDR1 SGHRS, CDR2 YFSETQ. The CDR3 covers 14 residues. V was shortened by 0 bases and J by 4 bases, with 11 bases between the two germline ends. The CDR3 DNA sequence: TGCGCCAGCAGCTTGGTAACAACAGGGTACGAGCAGTACTTC. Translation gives CASSLVTTGYEQYF.

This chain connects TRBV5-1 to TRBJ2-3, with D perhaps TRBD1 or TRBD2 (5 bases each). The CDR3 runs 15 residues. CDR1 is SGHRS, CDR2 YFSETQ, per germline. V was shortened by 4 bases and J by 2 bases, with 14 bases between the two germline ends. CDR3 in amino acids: CASSRVGDDTDTQYF. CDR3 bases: TGCGCCAGCAGCCGGGTGGGGGACGACACAGATACGCAGTATTTT.

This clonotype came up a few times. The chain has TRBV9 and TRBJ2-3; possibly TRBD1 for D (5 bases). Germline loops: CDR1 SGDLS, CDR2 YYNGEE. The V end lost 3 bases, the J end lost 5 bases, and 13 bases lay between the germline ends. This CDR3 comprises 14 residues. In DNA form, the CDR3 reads TGTGCCAGCAGCGGGACACCCCCACAAGATACGCAGTATTTT. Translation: CASSGTPPQDTQYF.

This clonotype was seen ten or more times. The CDR3 DNA reads as TGCGCCAGCGGCCACGGAGGTACAGATACGCAGTATTTT. The encoded protein is CASGHGGTDTQYF. V usage is TRBV5-1 and J usage is TRBJ2-3; D possibly corresponds to TRBD2 (5 bases). The germline V gene has CDR1 SGHRS and CDR2 YFSETQ. The V and J ends lost 7 bases and 3 bases respectively, with 12 bases between them. This CDR3 has 13 amino acids.